Shown below are 4 T cell receptor beta chains from a single sample sequenced in a study of blood T cell repertoires in COVID-19. Assay: immunoSEQ multiplex PCR; the TCRdb copy retains only in-frame clones and omits some. In the table there are some 120,000 clones, roughly 80% of which are singletons. The sequencing input was peripheral blood. Receptor source: a human donor in a cohort sampled during active COVID-19.

The chain uses TRBV18 and TRBJ2-1, with D perhaps matching TRBD1 (6 bases). The CDR3 runs 16 residues. The germline V and J ends were trimmed by 2 bases and 10 bases, with 21 bases remaining between them. Germline V gene data show CDR1 as KGHSH and CDR2 as LQKENI. This CDR3 reads CASSPITGPRAWEQFF. CDR3 DNA sequence: TGTGCCAGCTCACCAATAACAGGGCCCAGGGCGTGGGAGCAGTTCTTC. The entire variable domain, with the rest obtained from reference TRBV18 and TRBJ2-1, is as follows: NAGVMQNPRHLVRRRGQEARLRCSPMKGHSHVYWYRQLPEEGLKFMVYLQKENIIDESGMPKERFSAEFPKEGPSILRIQQVVRGDSAAYFCASSPITGPRAWEQFFGPGTRLTVL.

V gene TRBV5-1 combines with J gene TRBJ2-5; D uncertain. The CDR3 spans 14 residues. V shed 0 bases and J shed 2 bases, with 8 bases lying between them. Germline CDR1 reads SGHRS; CDR2 reads YFSETQ. CDR3 nucleotides: TGCGCCAGCAGCTTGGTTGCGGTACAAGAGACCCAGTACTTC. Translating it yields CASSLVAVQETQYF.

The gene calls are TRBV7-6 and TRBJ1-1, with D maybe TRBD1 (6 bases). The CDR3 runs 13 residues. Germline V gene data show CDR1 as SGHVS and CDR2 as FNYEAQ. Trimming removed 5 bases at V and 3 bases at J, with 10 bases between. The CDR3 here is CASSRQEYTEAFF. Here the CDR3 DNA reads TGTGCCAGCAGCCGACAGGAATACACTGAAGCTTTCTTT.

The chain is built from TRBV5-1 and TRBJ2-1; D perhaps matches TRBD2 (6 bases). The CDR3 spans 17 residues. The V end was cut by 1 base, the J end by 2 bases, with 16 bases between. Germline values: CDR1 SGHRS, CDR2 YFSETQ. CDR3 sequence (DNA): TGCGCCAGCAGCTTGACCAGGGCGGGAATGCCCTACAATGAGCAGTTCTTC. This translates into CASSLTRAGMPYNEQFF.